The 26 T cell receptor beta chains given below trace back to one sample, sequenced in a study of spatial heterogeneity in lung cancer. As to time point: sample taken at primary tumor resection. Using its own MiXCR run on the 5' RACE reads, TCRdb lists one record per CDR3 protein. The sample carries 9,500 to 11,000 distinct CDR3 sequences, 9.5% to 15% recorded once. Study-level results: Tumors with more nonsynonymous mutations had more expanded intratumoral alpha and beta TCRs.

Their antigens remain unidentified. Sequenced here: lung tumor tissue, sampled at surgery. The source of these receptors is a male donor with early-stage non-small cell lung cancer.

In this sample, this clonotype turned up many times. This beta chain represents an off-target read in a library built for alpha chains; its size is of limited meaning. CDR3 amino acids: CSAKTSGYPYNEQFF. The DNA of the CDR3 is TGCAGTGCTAAAACCTCAGGATATCCCTACAATGAGCAGTTCTTC. The gene calls are TRBV20-1 and TRBJ2-1; D unresolved. V lost 4 bases and J 2 bases, leaving 15 bases between the germline ends. This CDR3 has 15 amino acids. Germline V gene data show CDR1 as DFQATT and CDR2 as SNEGSKA (reference sequence).

This clonotype was seen ten or more times. This beta chain was picked up by a library intended for alpha chains and is off target, so its count carries little meaning. The chain joins TRBV20-1 to TRBJ2-5; the D gene could be TRBD1 or TRBD2 (7 bases each). The V and J ends lost 6 bases and 10 bases respectively, with 27 bases between them. Germline V CDR1 and CDR2: DFQATT, SNEGSKA (reference sequence). This CDR3 spans 15 amino acids. CDR3 in amino acids: CSALRTGAVRGGQYF. CDR3 bases: TGCAGTGCCCTCCGGACAGGCGCGGTCAGGGGGGGCCAGTACTTC.

By sample share, this clonotype is medium-sized. This beta chain turned up in a library designed for alpha chains; as an off-target read, its abundance says little. This chain's CDR3 is CASSQVRVTEAFF. CDR3 nucleotide sequence: TGTGCCAGCAGCCAAGTTCGAGTTACTGAAGCTTTCTTT. The chain employs TRBV3-1 and TRBJ1-1; D not resolved. V was cut by 1 base and J by 5 bases, with 8 bases left in between. This CDR3 has 13 amino acids. Germline V CDR1 and CDR2: LGHDT, YNNKEL (reference sequence).

Details on this clonotype: A library prepared for alpha chains yielded this beta chain as an off-target read; its size is of little meaning. The chain has TRBV12-3 or TRBV12-4 and TRBJ1-2, with D perhaps matching TRBD1 (6 bases). The V end lost 8 bases, the J end lost 8 bases, and 15 bases lay between the germline ends. The CDR3 is 12 residues long. CDR3 sequence reads: CASSYYRDGYTF. Here the CDR3 DNA reads TGTGCCAGCTCCTACTACAGGGACGGCTACACCTTC.

Within the sample, this clonotype is medium-sized. The size of this beta chain means little, since it is a stray read in a library made for alpha chains. V gene TRBV20-1 combines with J gene TRBJ1-4; 8 bases fit TRBD1. Germline V CDR1 and CDR2: DFQATT, SNEGSKA (reference sequence). The CDR3 is 14 residues long. Germline trimming cut 6 bases from V and 7 bases from J; bases unmatched to any gene: 10. The CDR3 region has the DNA TGCAGTGCCCTCCCCGGGACAGGCTCTGAAAAACTGTTTTTT. Amino acids: CSALPGTGSEKLFF.

The table lists this clonotype with many counts. This beta chain represents an off-target read in a library built for alpha chains; its size is of limited meaning. The rearrangement links TRBV10-3 to TRBJ2-7; 9 bases fit TRBD2. Germline V gene lookup returns CDR1 ENHRY and CDR2 SYGVKD. There are 14 residues in the CDR3. The trim removed 6 bases at V and 3 bases at J, leaving 6 bases unmatched. In DNA, the CDR3 is TGTGCCATCAGGGCTAGCGGGATCAACTACGAGCAGTACTTC. As protein: CAIRASGINYEQYF.

This clonotype occurred many times. This beta chain appears as a stray read in a library generated for alpha chains; its size is not informative. The chain uses TRBV4-2 and TRBJ2-2; the D gene is possibly TRBD2 (6 bases). This CDR3 is built from 14 residues. In germline, CDR1 is LGHNA, CDR2 YNFKEQ. The V and J ends lost 2 bases and 6 bases respectively, with 10 bases between them. CDR3 sequence reads: CASSQSRDSGELFF. In nucleotides, the CDR3 is TGTGCCAGCAGCCAATCCCGGGACTCCGGGGAGCTGTTTTTT.

This clonotype has a count of ten or more. Because this beta chain is a stray read in a library intended to capture alpha chains, its abundance should not be given much weight. The V gene is TRBV7-9, the J gene TRBJ2-1; 12 nucleotides line up with TRBD1. Germline assignment: CDR1 SEHNR and CDR2 FQNEAQ (reference sequence). The CDR3 has 16 amino acids. V shed 4 bases and J 0 bases; nucleotides not matched to a gene: 1. This CDR3 is CASSSGQGASYNEQFF. The DNA for the CDR3 is TGTGCCAGCAGCTCGGGACAGGGGGCCTCCTACAATGAGCAGTTCTTC.

As regards this clonotype: Because the library targeted alpha chains, this beta chain is an off-target read whose size means little. CDR3: CTPWRGRANEKLFF. The CDR3 DNA follows: TGCACCCCTTGGAGGGGGCGAGCTAATGAAAAACTGTTTTTT. The rearrangement uses TRBV20-1 and TRBJ1-4, with 7 bases matching TRBD1. The V gene's germline CDR1 is DFQATT and CDR2 SNEGSKA (reference sequence). The CDR3 is made up of 14 amino acids.

Relative to its sample, this clonotype is medium-sized. Being off target in a library aimed at alpha chains, this beta chain has a size of little meaning. The gene calls are TRBV7-2 and TRBJ1-6, with D uncertain. CDR3 size: 13 residues. Germline V gene sequence: CDR1 SGHTA, CDR2 FQGNSA. V lost 0 bases to trimming and J lost 8 bases, with 5 bases between them. The CDR3 bases are TGTGCCAGCAGCTTAGCTATGGATTCACCCCTCCACTTT. It translates to CASSLAMDSPLHF.

Turning to this clonotype: This beta chain is an off-target read within a library intended for alpha chains, so its frequency means little. The V and J genes are TRBV11-2 and TRBJ2-3; 7 bases fit TRBD2. V trimming: 5 bases; J trimming: 3 bases; junction bases outside the gene matches: 11. CDR1 and CDR2 (germline): SGHAT, FQNNGV. The CDR3 runs 16 residues. The CDR3 DNA sequence: TGTGCCAGCAGCCCAGTGGATGGACTAGGAACAGATACGCAGTATTTT. The encoded protein is CASSPVDGLGTDTQYF.

In this sample, this clonotype turned up a few times. Since the library was made to target alpha chains, this beta chain is a stray read and its abundance is not meaningful. The J gene is TRBJ2-7, the V gene TRBV20-1, with 7 bases matching TRBD2. The J segment lost 4 bases and the V segment lost 4 bases, leaving 10 bases of the junction unmatched. Per the germline V gene, CDR1 is DFQATT and CDR2 is SNEGSKA (reference sequence). The CDR3 spans 14 residues. The CDR3 bases are TGCAGTGCTAAAATCTTGATCGGGGGGTACGAGCAGTACTTC. It encodes CSAKILIGGYEQYF.

This clonotype has ten or more counts. This beta chain represents an off-target read in a library built for alpha chains; its size is of limited meaning. V and J are TRBV29-1 and TRBJ1-1; TRBD1 matches at 7 bases. The CDR3 is 13 residues long. Per germline, CDR1 SQVTM and CDR2 ANQGSEA. Unmatched junction bases numbered 3, after V lost 4 bases and J lost 1 base. In DNA form, the CDR3 reads TGCAGCGTTGTGCGGGACAGGAACACTGAAGCTTTCTTT. Translating gives CSVVRDRNTEAFF.

This clonotype was counted many times. Little can be read into the size of this beta chain, an off-target read in a library designed for alpha chains. The chain joins TRBV20-1 to TRBJ1-2; TRBD1 matches 10 bases. V lost 5 bases to trimming and J lost 2 bases; unmatched junction nucleotides: 5. Germline V gene lookup returns CDR1 DFQATT and CDR2 SNEGSKA (reference sequence). The CDR3 covers 14 residues. The CDR3 region is CSASLGQGNYGYTF. The CDR3 bases are TGCAGTGCTTCCCTGGGACAGGGGAACTATGGCTACACCTTC.

Many counts were recorded for this clonotype. The size of this beta chain means little, since it is a stray read in a library made for alpha chains. V is TRBV28 and J is TRBJ2-1, with TRBD2 matching 13 bases. The germline V gene has CDR1 MDHEN and CDR2 SYDVKM. The CDR3 contains 16 residues. The V segment lost 8 bases and the J segment 6 bases; nucleotides outside the gene matches: 10. CDR3 sequence reads: CASRTSGSNPGNEQFF. DNA of the CDR3: TGTGCCAGCCGGACTAGCGGGAGCAATCCGGGCAATGAGCAGTTCTTC.

There are a few counts of this clonotype. Because the library targeted alpha chains, this beta chain is an off-target read whose size means little. The V gene is TRBV7-9, the J gene TRBJ2-1; D not certain. This CDR3 is 15 amino acids long. Trimming took 1 base from V and 1 from J, leaving 8 bases between them. Germline CDR1 is SEHNR and CDR2 is FQNEAQ (reference sequence). The CDR3 here is CASSLVLNSYNEQFF. Written as DNA, the CDR3 is TGTGCCAGCAGCTTAGTATTAAATTCCTACAATGAGCAGTTCTTC. The full variable domain, with the rest looked up from reference TRBV7-9 and TRBJ2-1, is DTGVSQNPRHKITKRGQNVTFRCDPISEHNRLYWYRQTLGQGPEFLTYFQNEAQLEKSRLLSDRFSAERPKGSFSTLEIQRTEQGDSAMYLCASSLVLNSYNEQFFGPGTRLTVL.

In its sample, this clonotype was seen once. The library was designed around alpha chains, so this beta chain is a stray read whose abundance carries little weight. The chain joins TRBV30 to TRBJ1-2, with D uncertain. Per the germline V gene, CDR1 is GTSNPN and CDR2 is SVGIG (reference sequence). The CDR3 is 16 residues long. Trimming removed 3 bases from V and 5 bases from J, with 22 bases in between. The CDR3 DNA reads as TGTGCCTGGAGCCCTACGATGGGGTTTGGAGGGTATGGCTACACCTTC. This sequence encodes CAWSPTMGFGGYGYTF.

This clonotype was detected ten times or more. Since the library was made to target alpha chains, this beta chain is a stray read and its abundance is not meaningful. This chain joins TRBV3-1 and TRBJ1-2, with D maybe TRBD1 (6 bases). The CDR3 runs to 15 residues. V lost 4 bases to trimming and J lost 2 bases, with 14 bases between them. The V gene's germline CDR1 is LGHDT and CDR2 YNNKEL (reference sequence). The CDR3 sequence: CASSPSDRINYGYTF. The CDR3 nucleotides read TGTGCCAGCAGCCCATCGGACAGAATAAACTATGGCTACACCTTC.

This clonotype showed up many times. With the library built for alpha chains, this beta chain is off target and its frequency is not meaningful. The rearrangement joins TRBV4-3 to TRBJ1-1; a possible D gene is TRBD1 (5 bases). Trimming left V 3 bases short and J 5 bases short, with 10 bases between. The CDR3 covers 13 residues. Germline CDR1 and CDR2: LGHNA and YSLEER. The CDR3 sequence is CASSQSRDTEAFF. CDR3 nucleotides: TGCGCCAGCAGCCAGTCCAGGGATACTGAAGCTTTCTTT.

This clonotype is termed large. In a library made to pick up alpha chains, this beta chain is a stray read with a size that means little. This chain joins TRBV20-1 and TRBJ2-4, with TRBD2 matching over 10 bases. The V gene end was trimmed by 2 bases and the J gene end by 3 bases; junction bases not matched to a gene: 10. CDR1 is DFQATT, CDR2 SNEGSKA, per germline (reference sequence). The CDR3 loop spans 17 amino acids. The CDR3 nucleotides are TGCAGTGCTAGACGGCTAGCGGGAGCTATAAACAAAAACATTCAGTACTTC. It yields the protein CSARRLAGAINKNIQYF.

This clonotype is classed as medium-sized. This beta chain turned up in a library designed for alpha chains; as an off-target read, its abundance says little. The chain employs TRBV19 and TRBJ2-3, with 8 bases aligning to TRBD1. V gave up 9 bases and J gave up 5 bases; unmatched junction bases: 10. The CDR3 spans 14 residues. Germline values: CDR1 LNHDA, CDR2 SQIVND (reference sequence). The CDR3 DNA follows: TGTGCCAGCAGGACAGGGATCCCAGGAGATACGCAGTATTTT. This encodes CASRTGIPGDTQYF.

This clonotype was counted ten times or more. A library prepared for alpha chains yielded this beta chain as an off-target read; its size is of little meaning. This chain links TRBV7-8 with TRBJ2-4; TRBD2 matches 12 bases. Germline V lookup: CDR1 SGHVS, CDR2 FQNEAQ. The CDR3 covers 14 residues. The V gene end was trimmed by 5 bases and the J gene end by 7 bases; junction bases not matched to a gene: 3. CDR3 loop: CASSEGTSGNIQYF. The CDR3 DNA is TGTGCCAGCAGCGAAGGGACTAGCGGGAACATTCAGTACTTC.

As concerns this clonotype: This beta chain appears as a stray read in a library generated for alpha chains; its size is not informative. The V call is TRBV29-1, the J call TRBJ2-1, with D tentatively TRBD2 (6 bases). V was cut by 0 bases and J by 0 bases, with 15 bases left in between. The CDR3 is 17 amino acids. Germline lookup yields CDR1 SQVTM and CDR2 ANQGSEA. For the CDR3, the DNA is TGCAGCGTTGAAGAAAAGGAGGGATTACACTCCTACAATGAGCAGTTCTTC. Amino acids: CSVEEKEGLHSYNEQFF.

This clonotype is medium-sized in the sample. The library was prepared for alpha chains; this beta chain is a stray read, so its frequency means little. This chain joins TRBV10-2 and TRBJ1-5; D unclear. V lost 2 bases, J lost 0 bases, and 5 bases lay in between. The CDR3 runs to 14 residues. Looked up from germline, CDR1 is WSHSY and CDR2 is SAAADI. CDR3 residues: CASSEKGSNQPQHF. CDR3 coding DNA: TGCGCCAGCAGTGAGAAGGGTAGCAATCAGCCCCAGCATTTT.

There are many counts of this clonotype. As an off-target read in a library built for alpha chains, this beta chain has a frequency of little significance. The chain recombines TRBV5-4 with TRBJ1-4, with D hard to call. V lost 0 bases and J 7 bases, leaving 16 bases between the germline ends. CDR1 and CDR2 (germline): SGHNT, YYREEE (reference sequence). The CDR3 sequence is 16 residues long. The CDR3 protein is CASSLASGVEGEKLFF. CDR3 bases: TGTGCCAGCAGCTTGGCGTCTGGCGTGGAGGGTGAAAAACTGTTTTTT.

Remarks on this clonotype: With the library built for alpha chains, this beta chain is off target and its frequency is not meaningful. The chain carries TRBV28 and TRBJ2-3; possible D gene TRBD1, 5 bases. This CDR3 has 15 residues. V lost 7 bases and J lost 0, with 14 bases in between. Germline CDR1 is MDHEN and CDR2 is SYDVKM. Here the CDR3 DNA reads TGTGCCAGCACCCATGGGGCAGGCAGCACAGATACGCAGTATTTT. Its translation: CASTHGAGSTDTQYF.